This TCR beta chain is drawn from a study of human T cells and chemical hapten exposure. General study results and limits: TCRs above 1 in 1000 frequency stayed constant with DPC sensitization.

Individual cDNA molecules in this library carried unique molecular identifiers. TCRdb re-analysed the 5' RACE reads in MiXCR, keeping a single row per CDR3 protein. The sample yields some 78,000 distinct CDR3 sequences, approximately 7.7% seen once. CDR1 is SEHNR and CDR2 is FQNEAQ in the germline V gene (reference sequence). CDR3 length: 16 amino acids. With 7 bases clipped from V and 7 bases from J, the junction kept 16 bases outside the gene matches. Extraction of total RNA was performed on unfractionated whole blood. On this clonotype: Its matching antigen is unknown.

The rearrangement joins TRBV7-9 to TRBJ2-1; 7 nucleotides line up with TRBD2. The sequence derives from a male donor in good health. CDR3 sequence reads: CASTLPSREIPNEQFF. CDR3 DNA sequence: TGTGCCAGCACCCTGCCGTCGCGGGAGATTCCGAATGAGCAGTTCTTC.